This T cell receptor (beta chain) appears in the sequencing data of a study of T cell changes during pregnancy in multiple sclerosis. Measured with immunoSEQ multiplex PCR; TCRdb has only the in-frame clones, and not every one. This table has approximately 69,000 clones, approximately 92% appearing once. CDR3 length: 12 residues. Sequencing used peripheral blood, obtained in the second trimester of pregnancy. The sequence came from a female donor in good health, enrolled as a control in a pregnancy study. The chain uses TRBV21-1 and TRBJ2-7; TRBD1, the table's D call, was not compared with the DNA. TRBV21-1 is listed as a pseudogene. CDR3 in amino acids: CASSRCRQGQYF. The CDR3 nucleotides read TGTGCCAGCAGTCGGTGTAGACAGGGGCAGTACTTC.